This T cell receptor (beta chain) was retrieved from a study of blood T cell repertoires in COVID-19. Sequencing was performed with immunoSEQ multiplex PCR; in TCRdb, only in-frame clones are kept and a portion is missing. Among roughly 180,000 clones listed, 80% to 90% were seen once. This clone showed up just a few times. CDR1 LNHDA and CDR2 SQIVND come from the germline V gene (reference sequence). This CDR3 has 16 residues. J gave up 1 base and V 5 bases, and 11 bases lay outside the gene matches. The chain combines TRBV19 with TRBJ2-7, with TRBD2 matching over 7 bases. This TCR was recovered from a woman between 50 and 59 years old in a cohort exposed to, infected with or recovered from COVID-19 (not recorded which). Specimen: PBMCs or T cells enriched from blood (not recorded which). The CDR3: CASSLAAGAISYEQYF. The CDR3 bases are TGTGCCAGTAGTCTAGCCGCGGGAGCCATATCCTACGAGCAGTACTTC.